Described below is a single T cell receptor (beta chain) sequence and its context. Antigen specificity is unknown. Germline V CDR1 and CDR2: MGHRA, YSYEKL. The ends were cut back, 1 base at V and 7 bases at J, with 19 bases in the middle. CDR3 length: 16 amino acids. The source of the sample is a study of blood T cells in healthy people across ages. Whole-study context: Per two T cells, about one barcoded beta molecule was captured through template switching. Findings and caveats of the study: It was held that the diversity estimates obtained from one million T cells were underestimates.

Next came a second PCR, run for about 7 to 12 cycles, which used a sample-barcoded 5' primer along with a J-beta primer mix. MiXCR, applied by TCRdb to the 5' RACE reads, yields one record per CDR3 protein. In the table there are about 1.5 million distinct CDR3 sequences, approximately 42% of which are singletons. Peripheral blood, roughly 11 milliliters per donor, was collected. Sample: blood. The chain has TRBV4-1 and TRBJ1-1; the D is unclear. The source is a woman between 18 and 29 years old in good health. CDR3 residues: CASSQAPSGSLNEAFF. For the CDR3, the DNA is TGCGCCAGCAGCCAAGCGCCTTCCGGGAGTCTTAATGAAGCTTTCTTT.